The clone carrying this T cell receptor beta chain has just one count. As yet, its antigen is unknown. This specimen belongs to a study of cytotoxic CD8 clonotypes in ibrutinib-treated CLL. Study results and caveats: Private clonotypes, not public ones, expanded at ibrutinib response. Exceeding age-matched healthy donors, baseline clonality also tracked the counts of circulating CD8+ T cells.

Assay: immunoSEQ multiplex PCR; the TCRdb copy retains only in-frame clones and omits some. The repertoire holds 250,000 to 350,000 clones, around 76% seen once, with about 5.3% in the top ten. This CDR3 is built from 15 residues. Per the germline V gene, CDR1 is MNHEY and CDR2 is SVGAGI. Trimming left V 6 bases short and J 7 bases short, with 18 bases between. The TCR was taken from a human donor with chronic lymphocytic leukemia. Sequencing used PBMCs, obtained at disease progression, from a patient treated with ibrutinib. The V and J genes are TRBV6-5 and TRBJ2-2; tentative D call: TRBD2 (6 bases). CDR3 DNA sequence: TGTGCCAGCAGCGACGAATCGCGGGGTCTCGGGGAGCTGTTTTTT. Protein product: CASSDESRGLGELFF.